There are a few counts of the clone carrying this T cell receptor (beta chain). Its antigen is still unknown. The CDR3 consists of 16 residues. Germline CDR1 and CDR2: SGHDT and YYEEEE. V lost 2 bases, J lost 6 bases, and 18 bases lay in between. These data belong to a study of spatial heterogeneity in lung cancer. Study results and limitations: Counts that tracked tumor mutation counts were those of expanded intratumoral alpha and beta TCRs.

Individually, TCR cDNA molecules were each labelled with a unique molecular identifier. TCRdb re-called the 5' RACE reads through MiXCR, storing one row per CDR3 protein. The sample has some 5,900 distinct CDR3 sequences, around 7.3% seen once; the top ten hold approximately 29%. Time point meaning: sample taken at primary tumor resection. The sequence was collected from a female donor with early-stage non-small cell lung cancer. The sequencing here drew on lung tumor tissue, taken at surgery. The chain joins TRBV5-6 to TRBJ2-4; unclear D gene. CDR3 sequence: CASSLTMSSGSNIQYF. The CDR3 DNA reads TGTGCCAGCAGCTTAACGATGTCGTCGGGTTCAAACATTCAGTACTTC. Drawing the rest from reference TRBV5-6 and TRBJ2-4, the complete variable domain is DAGVTQSPTHLIKTRGQQVTLRCSPKSGHDTVSWYQQALGQGPQFIFQYYEEEERQRGNFPDRFSGHQFPNYSSELNVNALLLGDSALYLCASSLTMSSGSNIQYFGAGTRLSVL.